The 30 T cell receptor beta chains given below trace back to one sample, sequenced in a study of blood T cell repertoires in COVID-19. Sequencing used immunoSEQ multiplex PCR; TCRdb keeps in-frame clones, though not all of them. The sample consists of over 20,000 clones, roughly 90% of them appearing once. The sample was peripheral blood. The receptors stem from a human donor in a cohort sampled during active COVID-19.

The chain links TRBV28 to TRBJ2-7; 7 nucleotides line up with TRBD1. The junction had 10 bases not matched to a gene; V was cut back by 2 bases and J by 0 bases. Germline loops: CDR1 MDHEN, CDR2 SYDVKM. The CDR3 has 17 amino acids. CDR3 in amino acids: CASSLGPGTASSYEQYF. In DNA, the CDR3 is TGTGCCAGCAGTTTAGGCCCGGGGACAGCGAGCTCCTACGAGCAGTACTTC.

The CDR3 loop reads CATSRGQGLTGNTIYF. For the CDR3, the DNA is TGTGCCACCAGCAGAGGACAGGGATTAACTGGAAACACCATATATTTT. This chain joins TRBV15 and TRBJ1-3, with 7 bases lining up with TRBD1. Germline V gene data show CDR1 as LNHNV and CDR2 as YYDKDF (reference sequence). With V trimmed by 1 base and J by 2 bases, 5 bases remained unmatched. The CDR3 loop spans 16 amino acids.

This clone was seen a handful of times. The chain couples TRBV6-1 to TRBJ1-1; D not certain. The CDR3 extends over 14 amino acids. Trimming pared 1 base from V and 5 bases from J, leaving 11 bases between. Germline-derived CDR1 and CDR2 are MNHNS and SASEGT. This CDR3 is CASSEGRGFTEAFF. CDR3 coding DNA: TGTGCCAGCAGTGAAGGTAGAGGGTTTACTGAAGCTTTCTTT.

V and J are TRBV19 and TRBJ2-1; 9 bases agree with TRBD2. Germline-derived CDR1 and CDR2 are LNHDA and SQIVND (reference sequence). J gave up 6 bases and V 2 bases, and 5 bases lay outside the gene matches. CDR3 length: 15 residues. The CDR3 loop reads CASSIIAGVGNEQFF. Here the CDR3 DNA reads TGTGCCAGTAGTATAATAGCGGGAGTAGGCAATGAGCAGTTCTTC.

This clone was counted once. The CDR3 nucleotides read TGTGCCAGCAGCCAAGGGCTATCACTATCCTACGAGCAGTACTTC. It is translated as CASSQGLSLSYEQYF. The rearrangement joins TRBV3-1 (or the pseudogene TRBV3-2) to TRBJ2-7; D gene ambiguous. Deletions cut 1 base from V and 1 base from J, with 11 bases between. Germline V gene sequence: CDR1 LGHDT, CDR2 YNNKEL (reference sequence). This CDR3 is built from 15 residues.

The chain employs TRBV6-6 and TRBJ1-2; 8 nucleotides line up with TRBD1. Germline V gene data show CDR1 as MNHNY and CDR2 as SVGAGI (reference sequence). The ends lost 6 bases at V and 2 bases at J; junction bases unmatched: 5. The CDR3 has 14 residues. CDR3 in DNA: TGTGCCAGCAGCTCCTGGGACAGGAACTATGGCTACACCTTC. This encodes CASSSWDRNYGYTF.

V gene TRBV19 combines with J gene TRBJ1-5; 8 bases are shared with TRBD1. V gave up 7 bases and J gave up 1 base; unmatched junction bases: 9. CDR1 is LNHDA and CDR2 is SQIVND in the germline V gene (reference sequence). The CDR3 loop spans 16 amino acids. CDR3: CASTDRGGLSNQPQHF. Here the CDR3 DNA reads TGTGCCAGTACTGACAGGGGAGGTCTGAGCAATCAGCCCCAGCATTTT.

This clone was counted only a few times. The chain uses TRBV20-1 and TRBJ1-2, with D perhaps TRBD1 (5 bases). Germline loops: CDR1 DFQATT, CDR2 SNEGSKA (reference sequence). CDR3 length: 11 residues. CDR3 residues: CGQTAAYGYTF. The DNA of the CDR3 is TGCGGCCAGACAGCCGCATATGGCTACACCTTC.

The rearrangement joins TRBV9 to TRBJ1-2; D is unclear. The V end lost 0 bases, the J end lost 4 bases, and 13 bases lay between the germline ends. CDR3 length: 15 residues. Germline lookup yields CDR1 SGDLS and CDR2 YYNGEE. The CDR3, as DNA: TGTGCCAGCAGCGTAGAAGAAACAGTTCCCTATGGCTACACCTTC. It is translated as CASSVEETVPYGYTF.

This chain uses TRBV7-3 with TRBJ2-1; the D gene is possibly TRBD2 (6 bases). CDR1 is SGHTA and CDR2 is FQGTGA in the germline V gene. This CDR3 is built from 15 residues. Trimming shortened V by 3 bases and J by 9 bases, and 18 bases separated the two germline ends. In nucleotides, the CDR3 is TGTGCCAGCAGCTTCGGGGGAGGCTCGGGCAGTGAGCAGTTCTTC. It codes for CASSFGGGSGSEQFF.

The chain carries TRBV7-9 and TRBJ2-1, with 10 bases fitting TRBD2. With V trimmed by 2 bases and J by 4 bases, 8 bases remained unmatched. CDR1 and CDR2 (germline): SEHNR, FQNEAQ (reference sequence). CDR3 length: 17 residues. CDR3 amino acids: CASSLSIAGGPYNEQFF. The CDR3 DNA reads as TGTGCCAGCAGCTTATCCATAGCGGGAGGCCCTTACAATGAGCAGTTCTTC. Supplemented by reference TRBV7-9 and TRBJ2-1, the full variable domain reads DTGVSQNPRHKITKRGQNVTFRCDPISEHNRLYWYRQTLGQGPEFLTYFQNEAQLEKSRLLSDRFSAERPKGSFSTLEIQRTEQGDSAMYLCASSLSIAGGPYNEQFFGPGTRLTVL.

The CDR3 DNA sequence: TGTGCCAGCAGCGGGGGGGCGGGCCACGAGCAGTACTTC. It translates to CASSGGAGHEQYF. The rearrangement joins TRBV2 to TRBJ2-7, with 8 bases fitting TRBD2. The J segment lost 5 bases and the V segment lost 6 bases, leaving 6 bases of the junction unmatched. Germline lookup yields CDR1 SNHLY and CDR2 FYNNEI. The CDR3 has 13 amino acids.

The rearrangement links TRBV3-1 (or the pseudogene TRBV3-2) to TRBJ1-3; no definite D call. Germline values: CDR1 LGHDT, CDR2 YNNKEL (reference sequence). The CDR3 spans 15 residues. V lost 0 bases and J lost 2, with 8 bases in between. CDR3 amino acids: CASSQDYGAGNTIYF. CDR3 in DNA: TGTGCCAGCAGCCAAGATTACGGAGCTGGAAACACCATATATTTT.

The chain couples TRBV5-1 to TRBJ2-2, with TRBD2 identical over 8 bases. In germline, CDR1 is SGHRS, CDR2 YFSETQ. The CDR3 is 16 residues long. The ends lost 1 base at V and 1 base at J; junction bases unmatched: 3. The CDR3 nucleotides read TGCGCCAGCAGCTTGCTGGCGGGGGGGAACACCGGGGAGCTGTTTTTT. This encodes CASSLLAGGNTGELFF.

V usage is TRBV12-3 or TRBV12-4 and J usage is TRBJ2-2; D perhaps matches TRBD1 (6 bases). The CDR3 sequence is 13 residues long. V was clipped by 6 bases and J by 7 bases, with 12 bases between them. CDR3 amino acids: CASSHREVGELFF. For the CDR3, the DNA is TGTGCCAGCAGCCACAGGGAAGTCGGGGAGCTGTTTTTT.

This clone has only one observation. CDR3: CASSLPLVVLDLNSGNTIYF. The CDR3, as DNA: TGCGCCAGCAGCTTACCATTGGTCGTACTAGATCTGAACTCTGGAAACACCATATATTTT. This chain connects TRBV5-1 to TRBJ1-3, with D unresolved. This CDR3 spans 20 amino acids. Germline V gene data show CDR1 as SGHRS and CDR2 as YFSETQ. Trimming left V 2 bases short and J 0 bases short, with 24 bases between.

A remark on this clone: The sample contains more than one DNA sequence encoding this CDR3. The chain links TRBV4-1 to TRBJ1-1; possibly TRBD1 for D (5 bases). This CDR3 is 14 amino acids long. Per the germline V gene, CDR1 is MGHRA and CDR2 is YSYEKL. Trimming stripped 0 bases from V and 4 bases from J, with 9 bases between. The CDR3 region is CASSQDRGGTEAFF. CDR3 in DNA: TGCGCCAGCAGCCAAGATAGGGGAGGCACTGAAGCTTTCTTT.

This chain uses TRBV18 with TRBJ1-4; the match to TRBD1 covers 10 bases. This CDR3 comprises 13 residues. The V gene's germline CDR1 is KGHSH and CDR2 LQKENI. V lost 4 bases and J lost 7; bases outside the gene matches: 0. The CDR3 coding sequence is TGTGCCAGCTCACGACAGGGGGCTGAAAAACTGTTTTTT. It specifies CASSRQGAEKLFF.

This chain links TRBV28 with TRBJ2-7; TRBD2 might be the D (5 bases). In germline, CDR1 is MDHEN, CDR2 SYDVKM. The CDR3 length is 15 residues. The V end lost 3 bases, the J end lost 4 bases, and 16 bases lay between the germline ends. The CDR3 protein is CASSLGADFQYEQYF. As DNA, the CDR3 is TGTGCCAGCAGTTTGGGAGCGGACTTCCAATACGAGCAGTACTTC. The variable domain in full, with the rest retrieved from reference TRBV28 and TRBJ2-7, is DVKVTQSSRYLVKRTGEKVFLECVQDMDHENMFWYRQDPGLGLRLIYFSYDVKMKEKGDIPEGYSVSREKKERFSLILESASTNQTSMYLCASSLGADFQYEQYFGPGTRLTVT.

This clone has only a few counts. V is TRBV25-1 and J is TRBJ2-7; maybe TRBD2 (6 bases). The CDR3 runs 14 residues. Germline V CDR1 and CDR2: MGHDK, SYGVNS. V was pared by 4 bases and J by 5 bases, with 15 bases between. This CDR3 reads CASSAPGDSHEQYF. In DNA, the CDR3 is TGTGCCAGCAGTGCTCCGGGGGATTCCCACGAGCAGTACTTC.

The V call is TRBV7-2, the J call TRBJ1-3; no clear D gene. The CDR3 totals 12 residues. V lost 5 bases, J lost 9 bases, and 11 bases lay in between. Germline V gene lookup returns CDR1 SGHTA and CDR2 FQGNSA. CDR3 in amino acids: CASSPLSGTIYF. CDR3 in DNA: TGTGCCAGCAGCCCCCTCTCGGGCACCATATATTTT.

This clone occurred once. The chain is built from TRBV10-3 and TRBJ1-5; D perhaps matches TRBD1 (6 bases). The CDR3 extends over 12 amino acids. Trimming cost V 6 bases and J 5 bases, with 8 bases left between them. Germline V gene data show CDR1 as ENHRY and CDR2 as SYGVKD. CDR3 DNA sequence: TGTGCCATCAGCCCAGGGGATCAGCCCCAGCATTTT. Protein sequence: CAISPGDQPQHF.

This clone showed up just a few times. V usage is TRBV6-4 and J usage is TRBJ2-3; 15 bases agree with TRBD2. The germline V gene has CDR1 MRHNA and CDR2 SNTAGT. Germline trimming cut 3 bases from V and 4 bases from J; bases unmatched to any gene: 2. The CDR3 contains 16 residues. CDR3: CASSEGLAGGPDTQYF. As DNA, the CDR3 is TGTGCCAGCAGTGAGGGACTAGCGGGAGGCCCAGATACGCAGTATTTT.

This chain's CDR3 is CASSVSRNPGTSGSENTQYF. CDR3 DNA sequence: TGTGCCAGCAGCGTAAGTCGGAACCCGGGGACTAGCGGGAGTGAAAATACGCAGTATTTT. The rearrangement joins TRBV9 to TRBJ2-3; 14 bases map to TRBD2. Germline V gives CDR1 SGDLS, CDR2 YYNGEE. V gave up 1 base and J gave up 7 bases; unmatched junction bases: 17. CDR3 size: 20 residues.

J is TRBJ2-2 and V is TRBV24-1; D gene ambiguous. V lost 9 bases and J 2 bases, leaving 6 bases between the germline ends. Germline-derived CDR1 and CDR2 are KGHDR and SFDVKD. The CDR3 spans 12 residues. CDR3 residues: CATLGNTGELFF. For the CDR3, the DNA is TGTGCCACCCTCGGTAACACCGGGGAGCTGTTTTTT.

The chain joins TRBV29-1 to TRBJ2-7, with a tentative D call TRBD2 (5 bases). CDR1 is SQVTM and CDR2 is ANQGSEA in the germline V gene. The CDR3 contains 11 residues. V lost 3 bases, J lost 5 bases, and 8 bases lay in between. CDR3 sequence (DNA): TGCAGCGTTGATAACGGGAACGAGCAGTACTTC. This gives the protein CSVDNGNEQYF.

This clone was counted a single time. This rearrangement joins TRBV11-2 to TRBJ2-7, with TRBD2 matching 14 bases. The CDR3 is made up of 15 amino acids. Germline V gives CDR1 SGHAT, CDR2 FQNNGV. The trim removed 5 bases at V and 7 bases at J, leaving 7 bases unmatched. CDR3 amino acids: CASSTRLAGGGEQYF. The CDR3 DNA reads as TGTGCCAGCAGCACGAGACTAGCGGGAGGGGGAGAGCAGTACTTC.

This chain uses TRBV18 with TRBJ1-1, with 7 bases lining up with TRBD1. Germline assignment: CDR1 KGHSH and CDR2 LQKENI. Trimming removed 6 bases from V and 4 bases from J; junction bases left unmatched: 14. This CDR3 has 16 residues. For the CDR3, the DNA is TGTGCCAGCTCGAAAAACGACAGGGCAGTGGGCACTGAAGCTTTCTTT. This gives the protein CASSKNDRAVGTEAFF.

The chain combines TRBV28 with TRBJ2-3, with 14 bases fitting TRBD2. The CDR3 has 17 residues. Germline trimming cut 3 bases from V and 5 bases from J; bases unmatched to any gene: 7. Germline lookup yields CDR1 MDHEN and CDR2 SYDVKM. The CDR3 DNA reads as TGTGCCAGCAGTTTCCGACTAGCGGGAGGGGTGGAAGATACGCAGTATTTT. Amino acid sequence: CASSFRLAGGVEDTQYF.

This clone was seen a few times. This chain joins TRBV3-1 (or the pseudogene TRBV3-2) and TRBJ1-2, with 8 bases matching TRBD1. The CDR3 is made up of 16 amino acids. V lost 5 bases to trimming and J lost 8 bases; unmatched junction nucleotides: 16. Germline V gene data show CDR1 as LGHDT and CDR2 as YNNKEL (reference sequence). This CDR3 reads CASSYPGGAARFGYTF. In nucleotides, the CDR3 is TGTGCCAGCAGCTACCCAGGGGGCGCGGCTCGCTTCGGCTACACCTTC.